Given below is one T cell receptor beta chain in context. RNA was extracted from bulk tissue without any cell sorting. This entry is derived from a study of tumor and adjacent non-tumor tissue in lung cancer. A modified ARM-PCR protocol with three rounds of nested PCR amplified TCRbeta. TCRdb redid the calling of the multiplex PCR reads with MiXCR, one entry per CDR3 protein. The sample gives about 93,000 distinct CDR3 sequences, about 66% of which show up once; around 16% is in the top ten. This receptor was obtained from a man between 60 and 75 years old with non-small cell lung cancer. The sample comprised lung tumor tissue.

CDR3 sequence reads: CASSLLSGDPGANVLTF. In DNA form, the CDR3 reads TGTGCCAGCAGTCTGCTCTCAGGGGACCCTGGGGCCAACGTCCTGACTTTC. The V gene is TRBV13, the J gene TRBJ2-6, with a possible D match to TRBD1 (6 bases). Looked up from germline, CDR1 is PRHDT and CDR2 is FYEKMQ (reference sequence). V was cut by 6 bases and J by 2 bases, with 17 bases left in between. The CDR3 is made up of 17 amino acids. Full variable domain (remainder filled in from reference TRBV13 and TRBJ2-6): AAGVIQSPRHLIKEKRETATLKCYPIPRHDTVYWYQQGPGQDPQFLISFYEKMQSDKGSIPDRFSAQQFSDYHSELNMSSLELGDSALYFCASSLLSGDPGANVLTFGAGSRLTVL.